This passage covers 5 T cell receptor beta chains from one sample sequenced in a study of blood T cell repertoires in COVID-19. The method was immunoSEQ multiplex PCR; TCRdb's version includes in-frame clones alone and lacks a portion of them. Of approximately 200,000 clones in the sample, over 65% were seen once. Sequencing was done on a sample of peripheral blood. These receptors all come from a person between 65 and 79 years old with COVID-19, enrolled during active disease.

The chain recombines TRBV5-4 with TRBJ1-2, with D possibly being TRBD1 (5 bases). This CDR3 spans 13 amino acids. From germline, CDR1 is SGHNT and CDR2 YYREEE (reference sequence). V was pared by 0 bases and J by 4 bases, with 7 bases between. As DNA, the CDR3 is TGTGCCAGCAGCTTGGATAGGGGCTATGGCTACACCTTC. Encoded protein: CASSLDRGYGYTF.

V usage is TRBV28 and J usage is TRBJ2-7, with TRBD1 identical over 9 bases. This CDR3 is 16 amino acids long. Germline V CDR1 and CDR2: MDHEN, SYDVKM. V lost 3 bases and J lost 5; bases outside the gene matches: 11. In DNA form, the CDR3 reads TGTGCCAGCAGTTTTTTGGTTGGGACAGGGACCCACGAGCAGTACTTC. Translated, it gives CASSFLVGTGTHEQYF.

The DNA of the CDR3 is TGTGCCAGCAGTTACGAGGCTGTGAGCAATCAGCCCCAGCATTTT. This gives the protein CASSYEAVSNQPQHF. The rearrangement uses TRBV6-2 or TRBV6-3 and TRBJ1-5; D ambiguous. The germline V gene has CDR1 MNHEY and CDR2 SVGEGT. The V and J ends lost 2 bases and 1 base respectively, with 9 bases between them. This CDR3 is 15 amino acids long.

The genes are TRBV27 and TRBJ2-3; D may be TRBD2 (6 bases). This CDR3 has 15 residues. Germline V lookup: CDR1 MNHEY, CDR2 SMNVEV (reference sequence). Trimming stripped 6 bases from V and 3 bases from J, with 16 bases between. The CDR3 here is CASREPSARTDTQYF. The CDR3 coding sequence is TGTGCCAGCAGGGAACCTAGCGCACGAACAGATACGCAGTATTTT.

This sequence joins TRBV28 and TRBJ1-5; 9 bases are shared with TRBD1. Germline trimming cut 2 bases from V and 5 bases from J; bases unmatched to any gene: 7. The CDR3 covers 16 residues. Per germline, CDR1 MDHEN and CDR2 SYDVKM. The CDR3, as DNA: TGTGCCAGCAGTTTACCTTTCGGACAGGGGCATCAGCCCCAGCATTTT. It specifies CASSLPFGQGHQPQHF.